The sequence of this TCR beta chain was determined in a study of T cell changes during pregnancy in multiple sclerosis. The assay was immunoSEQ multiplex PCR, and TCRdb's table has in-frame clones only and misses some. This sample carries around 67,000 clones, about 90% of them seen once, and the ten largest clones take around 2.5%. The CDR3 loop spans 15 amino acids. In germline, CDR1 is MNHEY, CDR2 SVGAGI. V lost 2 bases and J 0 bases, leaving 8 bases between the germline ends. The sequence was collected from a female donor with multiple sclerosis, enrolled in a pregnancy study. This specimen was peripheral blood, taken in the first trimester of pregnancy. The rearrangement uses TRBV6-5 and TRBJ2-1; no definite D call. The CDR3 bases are TGTGCCAGCAGTTACAGGAGCGCCTCCTACAATGAGCAGTTCTTC. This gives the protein CASSYRSASYNEQFF.